This TCR beta chain was identified during a study of shared clonotypes between healthy human individuals. The data were produced by immunoSEQ multiplex PCR, yet TCRdb's version contains in-frame clones alone and is incomplete. The profile shows about 2 million clones, 95% of them singletons. V shed 3 bases and J 4 bases; nucleotides not matched to a gene: 10. CDR1 and CDR2 (germline): GTSNPN, SVGIG (reference sequence). The CDR3 is 15 amino acids. The source of this sequence is a man aged 18 to 35 in good health. Specimen: naive CD4+ T cells sorted from blood. Subset denoted: CD45RA+ positively selected. This rearrangement joins TRBV30 to TRBJ1-2, with 8 nucleotides matching TRBD1. The CDR3 here is CAWRGGQGRSYGYTF. The CDR3 DNA sequence: TGTGCCTGGAGGGGAGGACAGGGACGGTCCTATGGCTACACCTTC.